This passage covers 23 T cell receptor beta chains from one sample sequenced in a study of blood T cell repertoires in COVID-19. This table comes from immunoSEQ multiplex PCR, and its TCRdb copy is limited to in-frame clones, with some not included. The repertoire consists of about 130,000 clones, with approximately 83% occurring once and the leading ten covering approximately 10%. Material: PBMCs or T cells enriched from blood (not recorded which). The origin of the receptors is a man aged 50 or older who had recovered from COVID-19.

This CDR3 is CASSPLVGGASTDTQYF. The CDR3 DNA reads TGTGCCAGCAGCCCTTTGGTAGGCGGAGCTAGCACAGATACGCAGTATTTT. V is TRBV7-2 and J is TRBJ2-3; D is ambiguous. Trimming removed 5 bases at V and 0 bases at J, with 18 bases between. This CDR3 region has 17 residues. CDR1 and CDR2 from the germline V gene are SGHTA and FQGNSA.

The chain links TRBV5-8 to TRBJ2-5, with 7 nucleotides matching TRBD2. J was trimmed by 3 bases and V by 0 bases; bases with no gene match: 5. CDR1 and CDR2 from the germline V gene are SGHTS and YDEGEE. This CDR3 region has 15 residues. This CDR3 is CASSLGQAGEETQYF. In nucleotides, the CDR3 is TGTGCCAGCAGCTTGGGGCAGGCGGGGGAAGAGACCCAGTACTTC.

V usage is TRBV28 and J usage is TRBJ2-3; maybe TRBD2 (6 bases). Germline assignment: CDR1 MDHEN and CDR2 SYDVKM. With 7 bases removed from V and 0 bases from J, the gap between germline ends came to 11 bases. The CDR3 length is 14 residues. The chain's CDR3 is CASTEGTSTDTQYF. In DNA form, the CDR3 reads TGTGCCAGCACGGAGGGGACTAGCACAGATACGCAGTATTTT.

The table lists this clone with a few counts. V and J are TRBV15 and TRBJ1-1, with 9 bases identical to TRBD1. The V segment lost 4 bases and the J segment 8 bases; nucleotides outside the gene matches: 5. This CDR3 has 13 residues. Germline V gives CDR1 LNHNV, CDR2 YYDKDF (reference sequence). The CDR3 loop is CATSTRDRDEAFF. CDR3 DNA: TGTGCCACCAGCACCCGGGACAGGGACGAAGCTTTCTTT.

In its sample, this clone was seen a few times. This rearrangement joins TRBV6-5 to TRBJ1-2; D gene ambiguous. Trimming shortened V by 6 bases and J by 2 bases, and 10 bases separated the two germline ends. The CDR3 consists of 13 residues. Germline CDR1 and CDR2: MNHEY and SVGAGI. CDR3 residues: CASRPGRNYGYTF. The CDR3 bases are TGTGCCAGCAGGCCTGGCAGGAACTATGGCTACACCTTC.

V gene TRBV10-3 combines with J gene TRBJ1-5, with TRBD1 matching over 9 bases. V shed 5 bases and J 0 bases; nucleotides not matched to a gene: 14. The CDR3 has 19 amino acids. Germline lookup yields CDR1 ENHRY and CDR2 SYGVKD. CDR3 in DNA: TGTGCCATCAGTTCCGGACTAGGACAGGGGCCGTATAGCAATCAGCCCCAGCATTTT. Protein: CAISSGLGQGPYSNQPQHF.

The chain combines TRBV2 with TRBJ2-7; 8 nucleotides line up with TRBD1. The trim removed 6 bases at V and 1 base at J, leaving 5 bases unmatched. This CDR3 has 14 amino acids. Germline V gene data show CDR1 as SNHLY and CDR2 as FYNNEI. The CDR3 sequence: CASRATGASYEQYF. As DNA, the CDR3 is TGTGCCAGCAGGGCGACAGGGGCTTCCTACGAGCAGTACTTC.

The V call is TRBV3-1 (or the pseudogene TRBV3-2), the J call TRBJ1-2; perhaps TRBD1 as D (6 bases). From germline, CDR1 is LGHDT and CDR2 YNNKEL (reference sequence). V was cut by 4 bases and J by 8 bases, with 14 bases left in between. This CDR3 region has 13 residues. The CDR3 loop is CASSRAGEGGYTF. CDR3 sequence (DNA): TGTGCCAGCAGCCGAGCAGGGGAGGGCGGCTACACCTTC.

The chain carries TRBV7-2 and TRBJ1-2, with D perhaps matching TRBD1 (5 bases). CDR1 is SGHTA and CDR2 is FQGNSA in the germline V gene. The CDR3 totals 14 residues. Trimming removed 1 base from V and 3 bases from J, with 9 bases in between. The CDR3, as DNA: TGTGCCAGCAGCTTAGTGCAGGGCGACTATGGCTACACCTTC. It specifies CASSLVQGDYGYTF. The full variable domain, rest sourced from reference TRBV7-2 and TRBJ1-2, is GAGVSQSPSNKVTEKGKDVELRCDPISGHTALYWYRQSLGQGLEFLIYFQGNSAPDKSGLPSDRFSAERTGGSVSTLTIQRTQQEDSAVYLCASSLVQGDYGYTFGSGTRLTVV.

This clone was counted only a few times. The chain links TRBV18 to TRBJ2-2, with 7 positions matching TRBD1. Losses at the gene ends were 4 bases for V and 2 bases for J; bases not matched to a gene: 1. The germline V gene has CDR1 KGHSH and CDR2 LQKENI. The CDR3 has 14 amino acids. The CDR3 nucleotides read TGTGCCAGCTCACGGGACAGAAACACCGGGGAGCTGTTTTTT. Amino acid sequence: CASSRDRNTGELFF.

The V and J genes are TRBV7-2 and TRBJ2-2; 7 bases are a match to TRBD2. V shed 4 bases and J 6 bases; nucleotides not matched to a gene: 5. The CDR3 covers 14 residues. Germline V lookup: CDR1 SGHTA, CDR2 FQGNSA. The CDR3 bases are TGTGCCAGCAGCTATGGACTAGGCTCCGGGGAGCTGTTTTTT. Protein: CASSYGLGSGELFF.

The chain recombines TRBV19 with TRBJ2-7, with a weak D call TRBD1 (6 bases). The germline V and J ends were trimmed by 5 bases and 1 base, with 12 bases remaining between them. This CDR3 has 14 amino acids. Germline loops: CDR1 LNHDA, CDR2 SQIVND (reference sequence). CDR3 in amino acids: CASSSGQGSYEQYF. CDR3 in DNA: TGTGCCAGTAGTTCGGGGCAGGGGTCCTACGAGCAGTACTTC.

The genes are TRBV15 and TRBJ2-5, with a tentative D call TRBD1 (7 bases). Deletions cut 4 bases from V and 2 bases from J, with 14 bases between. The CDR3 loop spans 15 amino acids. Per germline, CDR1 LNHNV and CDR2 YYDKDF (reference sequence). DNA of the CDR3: TGTGCCACCAGCATGCCAGGGGGGAGACAAGAGACCCAGTACTTC. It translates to CATSMPGGRQETQYF. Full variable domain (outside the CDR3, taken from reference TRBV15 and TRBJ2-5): DAMVIQNPRYQVTQFGKPVTLSCSQTLNHNVMYWYQQKSSQAPKLLFHYYDKDFNNEADTPDNFQSRRPNTSFCFLDIRSPGLGDTAMYLCATSMPGGRQETQYFGPGTRLLVL.

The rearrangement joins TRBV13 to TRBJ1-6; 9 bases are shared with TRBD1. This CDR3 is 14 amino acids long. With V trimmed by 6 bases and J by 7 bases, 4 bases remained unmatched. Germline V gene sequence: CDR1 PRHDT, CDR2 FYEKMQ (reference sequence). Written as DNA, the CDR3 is TGTGCCAGCAGTCACGGGACAGGGAATTCACCCCTCCACTTT. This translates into CASSHGTGNSPLHF.

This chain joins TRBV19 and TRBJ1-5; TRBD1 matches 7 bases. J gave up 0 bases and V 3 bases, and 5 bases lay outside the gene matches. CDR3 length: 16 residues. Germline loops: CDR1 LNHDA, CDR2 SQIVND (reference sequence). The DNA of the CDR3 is TGTGCCAGTAGTATGACAGGGCGGTATAGCAATCAGCCCCAGCATTTT. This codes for CASSMTGRYSNQPQHF.

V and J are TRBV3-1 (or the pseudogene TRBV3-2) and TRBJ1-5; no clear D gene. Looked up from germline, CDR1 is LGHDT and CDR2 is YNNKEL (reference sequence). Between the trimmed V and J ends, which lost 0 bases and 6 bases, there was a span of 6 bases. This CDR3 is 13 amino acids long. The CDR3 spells CASSQDLLQPQHF. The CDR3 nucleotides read TGTGCCAGCAGCCAAGATCTACTTCAGCCCCAGCATTTT.

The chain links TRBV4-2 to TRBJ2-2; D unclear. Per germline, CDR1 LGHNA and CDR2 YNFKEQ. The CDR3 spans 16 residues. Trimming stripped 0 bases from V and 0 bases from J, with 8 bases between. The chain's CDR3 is CASSQEQSANTGELFF. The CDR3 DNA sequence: TGTGCCAGCAGCCAAGAACAGTCCGCGAACACCGGGGAGCTGTTTTTT.

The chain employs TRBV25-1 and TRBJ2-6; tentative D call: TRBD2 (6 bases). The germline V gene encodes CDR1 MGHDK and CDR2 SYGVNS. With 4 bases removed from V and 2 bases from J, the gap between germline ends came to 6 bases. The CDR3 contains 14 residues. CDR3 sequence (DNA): TGTGCCAGCAGTGGGGGGGCTGGGGCCAACGTCCTGACTTTC. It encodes CASSGGAGANVLTF.

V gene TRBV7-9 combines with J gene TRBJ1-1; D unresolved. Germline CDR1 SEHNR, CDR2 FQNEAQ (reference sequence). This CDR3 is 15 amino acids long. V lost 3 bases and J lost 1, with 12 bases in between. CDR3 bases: TGTGCCAGCAGCTTCCCTGAGGGAGCGAACACTGAAGCTTTCTTT. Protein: CASSFPEGANTEAFF.

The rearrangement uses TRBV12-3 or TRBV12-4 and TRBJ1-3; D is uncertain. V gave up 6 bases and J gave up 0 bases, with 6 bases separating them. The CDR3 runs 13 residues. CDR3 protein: CASSLPSGNTIYF. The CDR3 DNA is TGTGCCAGCAGCCTACCCTCTGGAAACACCATATATTTT.

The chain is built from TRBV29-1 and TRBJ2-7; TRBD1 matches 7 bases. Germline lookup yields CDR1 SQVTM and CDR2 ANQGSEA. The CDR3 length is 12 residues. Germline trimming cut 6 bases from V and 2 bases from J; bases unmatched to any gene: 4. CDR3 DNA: TGCAGCGTCCAGACAGGGACCTACGAGCAGTACTTC. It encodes CSVQTGTYEQYF.

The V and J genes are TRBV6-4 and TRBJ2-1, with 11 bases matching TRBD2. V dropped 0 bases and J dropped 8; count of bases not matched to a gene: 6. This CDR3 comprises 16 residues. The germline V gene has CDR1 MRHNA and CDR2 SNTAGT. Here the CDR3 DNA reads TGTGCCAGCAGTGACTCAGGTAGCGGGGGGGCCCATGAGCAGTTCTTC. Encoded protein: CASSDSGSGGAHEQFF.

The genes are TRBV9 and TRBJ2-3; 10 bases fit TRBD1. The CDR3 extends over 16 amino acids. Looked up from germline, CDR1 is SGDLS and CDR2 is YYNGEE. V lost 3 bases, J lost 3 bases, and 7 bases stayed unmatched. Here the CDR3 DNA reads TGTGCCAGCAGCGCCACGACAGGGGGCTCGACAGATACGCAGTATTTT. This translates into CASSATTGGSTDTQYF.